The 25 T cell receptor beta chains listed next were all sequenced from one sample in a study of shared clonotypes between healthy human individuals. Only in-frame clones appear in the TCRdb table, and some are missing; sequencing was by immunoSEQ multiplex PCR. The data contain about 490,000 clones, roughly 80% of them singletons. Sequenced material: PBMCs. The receptors shown here come from a woman between 35 and 50 years old in good health. Some clones in this sample may be carry-over from other donors' samples.

This chain uses TRBV7-6 with TRBJ1-1, with 11 nucleotides matching TRBD1. CDR3 length: 16 residues. The junction had 9 bases not matched to a gene; V was cut back by 5 bases and J by 4 bases. From germline, CDR1 is SGHVS and CDR2 FNYEAQ. The CDR3 region is CASSQRTGGASTEAFF. CDR3 nucleotides: TGTGCCAGCAGCCAGCGGACAGGGGGCGCAAGCACTGAAGCTTTCTTT.

This clone was picked up one time. The sample carries other DNA sequences with the same CDR3. The CDR3 nucleotides read TGCGCCAGCAGCCAAGTTAATCTAGTCTCCTACAATGAGCAGTTCTTC. Translating it yields CASSQVNLVSYNEQFF. V gene TRBV4-1 combines with J gene TRBJ2-1; D is undetermined. The CDR3 loop spans 16 amino acids. Germline loops: CDR1 MGHRA, CDR2 YSYEKL. Trimming stripped 1 base from V and 0 bases from J, with 10 bases between.

This chain links TRBV2 with TRBJ2-1; 11 bases agree with TRBD2. Germline loops: CDR1 SNHLY, CDR2 FYNNEI. The CDR3 has 15 residues. The junction had 4 bases not matched to a gene; V was cut back by 5 bases and J by 4 bases. CDR3 bases: TGTGCCAGCAGTCGACTAGCGGGACTGTACAATGAGCAGTTCTTC. Translated, it gives CASSRLAGLYNEQFF.

The chain has TRBV7-9 and TRBJ1-1; possible D gene TRBD1, 6 bases. V was cut by 5 bases and J by 6 bases, with 16 bases left in between. CDR1 is SEHNR and CDR2 is FQNEAQ in the germline V gene (reference sequence). The CDR3 spans 14 residues. The CDR3 coding sequence is TGTGCCAGCAGCGCAGGGGCGGTTAGTGCTGAAGCTTTCTTT. This gives the protein CASSAGAVSAEAFF.

The V gene is TRBV19, the J gene TRBJ2-3; 8 bases are shared with TRBD1. V lost 5 bases, J lost 6 bases, and 4 bases stayed unmatched. Germline CDR1 is LNHDA and CDR2 is SQIVND (reference sequence). There are 13 residues in the CDR3. The CDR3 DNA reads as TGTGCCAGTAGTCAGGACAGGGAGGATACGCAGTATTTT. Amino acid sequence: CASSQDREDTQYF.

V and J are TRBV4-1 and TRBJ2-7; maybe TRBD1 (6 bases). From germline, CDR1 is MGHRA and CDR2 YSYEKL. CDR3 length: 13 residues. The V end was cut by 3 bases, the J end by 6 bases, with 12 bases between. The CDR3 DNA sequence: TGCGCCAGCAGCCAGGTGACAGGACCCGAGCAGTACTTC. It translates to CASSQVTGPEQYF.

This clone was picked up a small number of times. The chain joins TRBV13 to TRBJ2-3, with D maybe TRBD2 (5 bases). V lost 5 bases and J lost 4, with 16 bases in between. There are 15 residues in the CDR3. Germline V CDR1 and CDR2: PRHDT, FYEKMQ (reference sequence). CDR3 in amino acids: CASSRPLGSADTQYF. In nucleotides, the CDR3 is TGTGCCAGCAGCCGCCCCTTGGGTAGCGCAGATACGCAGTATTTT.

The chain has TRBV7-3 and TRBJ2-7, with D maybe TRBD1 (6 bases). The CDR3 runs 15 residues. Germline assignment: CDR1 SGHTA and CDR2 FQGTGA. V was clipped by 5 bases and J by 5 bases, with 19 bases between them. This CDR3 is CASSPNPTGFNEQYF. CDR3 nucleotides: TGTGCCAGCAGCCCAAATCCCACAGGGTTCAACGAGCAGTACTTC.

This clone was found many times. This CDR3 is also generated by other DNA sequences in the sample. The chain uses TRBV2 and TRBJ1-4; tentatively, D is TRBD1 (6 bases). Germline assignment: CDR1 SNHLY and CDR2 FYNNEI. This CDR3 has 14 residues. V gave up 3 bases and J gave up 6 bases, with 11 bases separating them. The CDR3 here is CASSDRGLDEKLFF. Written as DNA, the CDR3 is TGTGCCAGCAGTGATCGGGGGCTGGATGAAAAACTGTTTTTT.

The chain carries TRBV5-1 and TRBJ2-3, with 11 nucleotides matching TRBD1. Trimming cost V 2 bases and J 4 bases; bases outside gene matches: 12. Per germline, CDR1 SGHRS and CDR2 YFSETQ. The CDR3 totals 18 residues. The CDR3 loop is CASSFLPRTGGLPDTQYF. CDR3 sequence (DNA): TGCGCCAGCAGCTTTCTCCCCCGGACAGGGGGCCTGCCAGATACGCAGTATTTT. Complete variable domain (other parts from reference TRBV5-1 and TRBJ2-3): KAGVTQTPRYLIKTRGQQVTLSCSPISGHRSVSWYQQTPGQGLQFLFEYFSETQRNKGNFPGRFSGRQFSNSRSEMNVSTLELGDSALYLCASSFLPRTGGLPDTQYFGPGTRLTVL.

The chain uses TRBV7-2 and TRBJ2-7; 11 bases map to TRBD2. Germline CDR1 SGHTA, CDR2 FQGNSA. The CDR3 has 14 residues. Trimming removed 1 base from V and 6 bases from J; junction bases left unmatched: 2. The CDR3 sequence: CASSLGGLAVEQYF. In nucleotides, the CDR3 is TGTGCCAGCAGCTTAGGGGGACTAGCGGTCGAGCAGTACTTC.

The rearrangement joins TRBV27 to TRBJ2-3; weak D call: TRBD2 (5 bases). CDR1 and CDR2 (germline): MNHEY, SMNVEV (reference sequence). This CDR3 region has 13 residues. V was pared by 5 bases and J by 8 bases, with 14 bases between. CDR3 bases: TGTGCCAGCAGTCCGGGATCTTTAGGTACGCAGTATTTT. Encoded protein: CASSPGSLGTQYF.

The CDR3 nucleotides read TGTGCCAGCAGTAGGGGGGGTGGGAACTATGGCTACACCTTC. Translation gives CASSRGGGNYGYTF. The chain employs TRBV28 and TRBJ1-2; D might be TRBD1 (6 bases). CDR3 size: 14 residues. Germline V gene lookup returns CDR1 MDHEN and CDR2 SYDVKM. With 5 bases removed from V and 2 bases from J, the gap between germline ends came to 12 bases.

This rearrangement joins TRBV28 to TRBJ2-5, with D perhaps matching TRBD1 (6 bases). The tail of the sequence fits TRBJ2-7 better, so the J call may be wrong. This CDR3 has 14 residues. Germline values: CDR1 MDHEN, CDR2 SYDVKM. CDR3 nucleotide sequence: TGTGCCAGCACAGGGGCTTCGGACGACTACGAGCAGTACTTC. Protein product: CASTGASDDYEQYF.

The count of this clone is one. This CDR3 is CASSLKSSTGELFF. CDR3 nucleotide sequence: TGTGCCAGCAGCTTAAAGTCCAGCACCGGGGAGCTGTTTTTT. The chain recombines TRBV7-3 with TRBJ2-2; D call uncertain. CDR1 is SGHTA and CDR2 is FQGTGA in the germline V gene. The CDR3 loop spans 14 amino acids. Trimming shortened V by 1 base and J by 4 bases, and 7 bases separated the two germline ends. The full variable domain, rest sourced from reference TRBV7-3 and TRBJ2-2, is GAGVSQTPSNKVTEKGKYVELRCDPISGHTALYWYRQSLGQGPEFLIYFQGTGAADDSGLPNDRFFAVRPEGSVSTLKIQRTERGDSAVYLCASSLKSSTGELFFGEGSRLTVL.

The chain joins TRBV5-1 to TRBJ2-7; tentative D call: TRBD1 (6 bases). V was shortened by 0 bases and J by 4 bases, with 11 bases between the two germline ends. CDR3 length equals 14 residues. The germline CDR1 and CDR2 sequences are SGHRS and YFSETQ. CDR3: CASSLGDILYEQYF. The CDR3 DNA is TGCGCCAGCAGCTTGGGGGACATCTTATACGAGCAGTACTTC.

J is TRBJ1-1 and V is TRBV5-6; no reliable D call. V dropped 5 bases and J dropped 0 bases, with 11 bases sitting between them. The germline V gene has CDR1 SGHDT and CDR2 YYEEEE. The CDR3 loop spans 14 amino acids. The CDR3 DNA reads TGTGCCAGCAGTTTAGTTAGACTGAACACTGAAGCTTTCTTT. This sequence encodes CASSLVRLNTEAFF.

The chain has TRBV9 and TRBJ2-1; D unresolved. CDR1 SGDLS and CDR2 YYNGEE come from the germline V gene. The CDR3 loop spans 15 amino acids. The V gene lost 0 bases and the J gene lost 0 bases, with 7 bases spanning the gap. DNA of the CDR3: TGTGCCAGCAGCGTAGGCGTGAGCTCCTACAATGAGCAGTTCTTC. It codes for CASSVGVSSYNEQFF. The full variable domain, with the rest looked up from reference TRBV9 and TRBJ2-1, is DSGVTQTPKHLITATGQRVTLRCSPRSGDLSVYWYQQSLDQGLQFLIQYYNGEERAKGNILERFSAQQFPDLHSELNLSSLELGDSALYFCASSVGVSSYNEQFFGPGTRLTVL.

The chain joins TRBV10-3 to TRBJ2-3; D ambiguous. V lost 7 bases and J 1 base, leaving 9 bases between the germline ends. The germline V gene encodes CDR1 ENHRY and CDR2 SYGVKD. There are 13 residues in the CDR3. The CDR3 DNA reads TGTGCCATCAACCGAGAGGGCACAGATACGCAGTATTTT. It translates to CAINREGTDTQYF.

This chain joins TRBV19 and TRBJ2-4; the D is unclear. Trimming pared 1 base from V and 9 bases from J, leaving 10 bases between. CDR3 length: 13 residues. Germline V gene data show CDR1 as LNHDA and CDR2 as SQIVND (reference sequence). The CDR3 sequence is CASSIGHRSIQYF. The CDR3 nucleotides read TGTGCCAGTAGTATAGGGCATCGCAGCATTCAGTACTTC.

CDR3 sequence reads: CASSGTGASEQYF. The DNA of the CDR3 is TGTGCCAGCAGTGGGACAGGCGCGAGCGAGCAGTACTTC. This sequence joins TRBV6-6 and TRBJ2-7; 8 bases fit TRBD1. CDR3 length: 13 residues. Germline V gives CDR1 MNHNY, CDR2 SVGAGI (reference sequence). V lost 5 bases to trimming and J lost 6 bases; unmatched junction nucleotides: 6.

The chain recombines TRBV5-1 with TRBJ2-2; 14 bases are a match to TRBD2. V trimming: 4 bases; J trimming: 1 base; junction bases outside the gene matches: 0. CDR1 SGHRS and CDR2 YFSETQ come from the germline V gene. This CDR3 spans 16 amino acids. Here the CDR3 reads CASSGLAGGNTGELFF. For the CDR3, the DNA is TGCGCCAGCAGCGGACTAGCGGGAGGGAACACCGGGGAGCTGTTTTTT.

In nucleotides, the CDR3 is TGTGCCAGCAGTTACTCGGACGGTGGGGGCTACACCTTC. This codes for CASSYSDGGGYTF. V gene TRBV6-6 combines with J gene TRBJ1-2; D remains unclear. Germline V gene data show CDR1 as MNHNY and CDR2 as SVGAGI (reference sequence). The CDR3 contains 13 residues. Trimming removed 0 bases from V and 8 bases from J, with 10 bases in between.

This clone has just a few counts. The chain employs TRBV4-3 and TRBJ2-3; TRBD2 matches 9 bases. Germline values: CDR1 LGHNA, CDR2 YSLEER. The ends lost 2 bases at V and 1 base at J; junction bases unmatched: 7. The CDR3 is made up of 17 amino acids. This CDR3 is CASSQKGASGGTDTQYF. In nucleotides, the CDR3 is TGCGCCAGCAGCCAAAAAGGGGCTAGCGGGGGCACAGATACGCAGTATTTT.

The chain links TRBV19 to TRBJ1-2, with a possible D match to TRBD1 (5 bases). Germline V gene lookup returns CDR1 LNHDA and CDR2 SQIVND (reference sequence). The CDR3 has 17 amino acids. With 1 base removed from V and 2 bases from J, the gap between germline ends came to 17 bases. CDR3: CASSIVGQGARNYGYTF. The CDR3 bases are TGTGCCAGTAGTATAGTTGGTCAGGGAGCCCGAAACTATGGCTACACCTTC. Full variable domain (outside the CDR3, taken from reference TRBV19 and TRBJ1-2): DGGITQSPKYLFRKEGQNVTLSCEQNLNHDAMYWYRQDPGQGLRLIYYSQIVNDFQKGDIAEGYSVSREKKESFPLTVTSAQKNPTAFYLCASSIVGQGARNYGYTFGSGTRLTVV.